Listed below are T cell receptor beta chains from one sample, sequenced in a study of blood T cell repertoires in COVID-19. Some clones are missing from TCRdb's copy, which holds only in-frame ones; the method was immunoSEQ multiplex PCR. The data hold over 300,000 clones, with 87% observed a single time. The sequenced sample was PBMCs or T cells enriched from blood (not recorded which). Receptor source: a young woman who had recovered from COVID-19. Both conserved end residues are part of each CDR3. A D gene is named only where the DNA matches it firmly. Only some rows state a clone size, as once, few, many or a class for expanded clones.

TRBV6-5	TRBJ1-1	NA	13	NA	CASSYTDLAEAFF	TGTGCCAGCAGTTACACGGACTTAGCTGAAGCTTTCTTT
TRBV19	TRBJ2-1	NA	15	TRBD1	CASQAGQGSLNEQFF	TGTGCCAGTCAAGCGGGACAGGGGAGTTTGAATGAGCAGTTCTTC
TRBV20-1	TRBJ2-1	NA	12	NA	CSASRVYNEQFF	TGCAGTGCTAGTCGGGTCTACAATGAGCAGTTCTTC
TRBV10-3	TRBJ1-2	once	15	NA	CAITAGVQGNYGYTF	TGTGCCATCACAGCCGGAGTCCAGGGAAACTATGGCTACACCTTC
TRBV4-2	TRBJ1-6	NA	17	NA	CASSQEIDPDYNSPLHF	TGTGCCAGCAGCCAAGAGATCGATCCAGACTATAATTCACCCCTCCACTTT
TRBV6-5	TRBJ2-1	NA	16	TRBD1	CASSYSEDRGSVEQFF	TGTGCCAGCAGTTACTCCGAGGACAGGGGTTCGGTTGAGCAGTTCTTC
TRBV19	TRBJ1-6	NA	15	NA	CASSTGGTGNSPLHF	TGTGCCAGTAGTACGGGAGGGACGGGTAATTCACCCCTCCACTTT
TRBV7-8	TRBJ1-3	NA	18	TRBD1	CASSARTDRGISGNTIYF	TGTGCCAGCAGCGCTCGTACTGACAGGGGGATTTCTGGAAACACCATATATTTT
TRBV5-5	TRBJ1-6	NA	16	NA	CASSPRGGAYNSPLHF	TGTGCCAGCAGCCCCCGGGGGGGGGCCTATAATTCACCCCTCCACTTT
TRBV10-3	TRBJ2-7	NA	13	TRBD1	CAIGGQGAGEQYF	TGTGCCATCGGCGGACAGGGGGCAGGGGAGCAGTACTTC
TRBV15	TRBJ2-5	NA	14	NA	CATSPKGSGETQYF	TGTGCCACCAGCCCCAAGGGGTCAGGGGAGACCCAGTACTTC
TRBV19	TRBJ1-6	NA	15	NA	CASSPRGTQNSPLHF	TGTGCCAGTAGTCCCCGAGGGACACAGAATTCACCCCTCCACTTT
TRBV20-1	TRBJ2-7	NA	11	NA	CSAGPSYEQYF	TGCAGTGCTGGGCCTTCGTACGAGCAGTACTTC
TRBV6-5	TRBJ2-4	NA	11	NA	CASSTQHIQYF	TGTGCCAGCAGTACTCAACACATTCAGTACTTC
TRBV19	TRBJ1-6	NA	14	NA	CASSIDLGDSPLHF	TGTGCCAGTAGTATCGACCTAGGTGATTCACCCCTCCACTTT
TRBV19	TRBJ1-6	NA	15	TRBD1	CASSIQGQGPKALHF	TGTGCCAGTAGTATTCAGGGACAGGGCCCTAAGGCCCTCCACTTT
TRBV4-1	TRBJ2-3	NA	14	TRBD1	CASSPGQGTDTQYF	TGCGCCAGCAGCCCGGGACAGGGCACAGATACGCAGTATTTT
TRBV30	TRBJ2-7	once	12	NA	CAWGQLTLGQYF	TGTGCCTGGGGCCAACTTACCCTCGGGCAGTACTTC
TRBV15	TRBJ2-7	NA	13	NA	CATSRDYSYEQYF	TGTGCCACCAGCAGAGATTACTCCTACGAGCAGTACTTC
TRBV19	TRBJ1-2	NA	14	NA	CASSIDRGFYGYTF	TGTGCCAGTAGTATAGATAGGGGATTCTATGGCTACACCTTC
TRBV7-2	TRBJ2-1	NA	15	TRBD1	CASSSPGQSYNEQFF	TGTGCCAGCAGCTCCCCGGGACAGAGCTACAATGAGCAGTTCTTC
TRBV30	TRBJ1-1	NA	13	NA	CAWSVQANTEAFF	TGTGCCTGGAGTGTTCAAGCGAACACTGAAGCTTTCTTT
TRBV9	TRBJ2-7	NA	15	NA	CASSVATAPSGEQYF	TGTGCCAGCAGCGTAGCTACAGCCCCATCGGGGGAGCAGTACTTC
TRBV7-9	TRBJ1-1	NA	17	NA	CASSPGGGRLRNTEAFF	TGTGCCAGCAGCCCCGGCGGGGGGCGCCTTCGGAACACTGAAGCTTTCTTT
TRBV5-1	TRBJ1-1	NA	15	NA	CASRLGGGTNTEAFF	TGCGCCAGCAGACTGGGTGGGGGGACGAACACTGAAGCTTTCTTT
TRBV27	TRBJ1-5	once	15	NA	CASSLISGSNQPQHF	TGTGCCAGCAGTTTAATATCCGGGAGCAATCAGCCCCAGCATTTT
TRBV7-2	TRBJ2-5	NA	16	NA	CASSLDMRGLGETQYF	TGTGCCAGCAGCTTAGATATGCGGGGATTGGGAGAGACCCAGTACTTC
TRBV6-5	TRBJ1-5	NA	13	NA	CASSLRGNQPQHF	TGTGCCAGCAGCCTGCGGGGGAATCAGCCCCAGCATTTT
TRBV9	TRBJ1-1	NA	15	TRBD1	CASSPQQGMDTEAFF	TGTGCCAGCAGCCCACAACAGGGGATGGACACTGAAGCTTTCTTT
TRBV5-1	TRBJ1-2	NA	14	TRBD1	CASSPDRGGYGYTF	TGCGCCAGCAGCCCCGACAGGGGAGGCTATGGCTACACCTTC
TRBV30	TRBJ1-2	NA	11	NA	CAWSAGSGYTF	TGTGCCTGGAGTGCAGGAAGTGGCTACACCTTC
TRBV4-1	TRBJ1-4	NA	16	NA	CASSKPPGLANEKLFF	TGCGCCAGCAGCAAACCCCCGGGATTGGCTAATGAAAAACTGTTTTTT
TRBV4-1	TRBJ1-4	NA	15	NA	CASSLGELGNEKLFF	TGCGCCAGCAGCCTAGGCGAACTAGGTAATGAAAAACTGTTTTTT
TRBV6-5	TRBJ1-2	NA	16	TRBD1	CASSYWGQGEAYGYTF	TGTGCCAGCAGTTACTGGGGCCAGGGGGAAGCCTATGGCTACACCTTC
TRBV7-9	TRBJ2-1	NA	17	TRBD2	CASSRYPGLAFYNEQFF	TGTGCCAGCAGCCGTTACCCGGGACTAGCTTTCTACAATGAGCAGTTCTTC
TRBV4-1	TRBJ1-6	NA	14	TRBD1	CASSQGQGNSPLHF	TGCGCCAGCAGCCAAGGACAGGGGAATTCACCCCTCCACTTT
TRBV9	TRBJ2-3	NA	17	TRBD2	CASSGQGGGGGTDTQYF	TGTGCCAGCAGCGGGCAGGGTGGCGGGGGTGGCACAGATACGCAGTATTTT
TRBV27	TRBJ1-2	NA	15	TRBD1	CASSPPGQGFYGYTF	TGTGCCAGCAGTCCCCCGGGACAGGGTTTCTATGGCTACACCTTC
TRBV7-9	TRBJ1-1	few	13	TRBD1	CASSLGQGREAFF	TGTGCCAGCAGCTTAGGACAGGGGCGTGAAGCTTTCTTT
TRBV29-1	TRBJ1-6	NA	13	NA	CSARASNNSPLHF	TGCAGCGCCAGGGCCAGCAATAATTCACCCCTCCACTTT
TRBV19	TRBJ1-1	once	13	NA	CASSRGVNTEAFF	TGTGCCAGTAGCCGGGGGGTGAACACTGAAGCTTTCTTT
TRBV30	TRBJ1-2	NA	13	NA	CAWSVPASYGYTF	TGTGCCTGGAGTGTACCCGCCAGCTATGGCTACACCTTC
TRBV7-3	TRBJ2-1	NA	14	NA	CASSSPTRKNEQFF	TGTGCCAGCAGCTCCCCGACAAGAAAAAATGAGCAGTTCTTC
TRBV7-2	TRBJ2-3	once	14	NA	CASSFLARTDTQYF	TGTGCCAGCAGCTTTCTGGCGCGGACAGATACGCAGTATTTT
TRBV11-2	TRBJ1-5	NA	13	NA	CASSLVAEEPQHF	TGTGCCAGCAGCTTAGTAGCCGAGGAGCCCCAGCATTTT
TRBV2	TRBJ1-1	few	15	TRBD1	CASSPPGQGGTEAFF	TGTGCCAGCAGTCCCCCGGGACAGGGGGGGACTGAAGCTTTCTTT
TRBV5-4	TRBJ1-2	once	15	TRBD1	CASSLLTGVGYGYTF	TGTGCCAGCAGCTTGTTAACAGGGGTCGGCTATGGCTACACCTTC
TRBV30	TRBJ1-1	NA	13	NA	CAWSSSGDTEAFF	TGTGCCTGGAGTTCCTCGGGGGACACTGAAGCTTTCTTT
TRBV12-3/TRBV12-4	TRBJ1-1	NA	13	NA	CASSLTGNTEAFF	TGTGCCAGCAGTCTAACAGGGAACACTGAAGCTTTCTTT
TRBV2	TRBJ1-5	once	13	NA	CASKEGENQPQHF	TGTGCCAGCAAAGAGGGGGAGAATCAGCCCCAGCATTTT
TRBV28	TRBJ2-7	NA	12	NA	CASSFEDYEQYF	TGTGCCAGCAGTTTTGAGGACTACGAGCAGTACTTC
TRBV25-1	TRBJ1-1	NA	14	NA	CASRGPGLNTEAFF	TGTGCCAGCAGGGGCCCAGGGCTGAACACTGAAGCTTTCTTT